Shown below are 21 T cell receptor beta chains from a single sample sequenced in a study of cytomegalovirus exposure and HLA in healthy donors. Assay used: immunoSEQ multiplex PCR; TCRdb lists only in-frame clones, some missing. Counted here are 200,000 or so clones, just over 85% occurring once; the ten biggest clones make up about 2.9%. The sample comprised PBMCs. The receptors shown here come from a woman between 18 and 29 years old in good health and CMV-seronegative.

The rearrangement joins TRBV9 to TRBJ2-1; possible D gene TRBD1, 7 bases. The length of the CDR3 is 14 residues. With 4 bases removed from V and 3 bases from J, the gap between germline ends came to 11 bases. CDR1 SGDLS and CDR2 YYNGEE come from the germline V gene. CDR3 protein: CASSPGGNYNEQFF. Here the CDR3 DNA reads TGTGCCAGCAGCCCAGGGGGGAACTACAATGAGCAGTTCTTC.

This chain uses TRBV21-1 with TRBJ2-7; the table's D call, TRBD2, has no DNA check behind it. TRBV21-1 is annotated as a pseudogene. The CDR3 spans 14 residues. CDR3 in amino acids: CASQTVRSSYEQYF. DNA of the CDR3: TGTGCCAGCCAAACGGTCCGGAGCTCCTACGAGCAGTACTTC.

The chain recombines TRBV19 with TRBJ2-1; D uncertain. CDR3 size: 15 residues. Trimming cost V 5 bases and J 2 bases, with 13 bases left between them. Germline V lookup: CDR1 LNHDA, CDR2 SQIVND (reference sequence). The CDR3 DNA is TGTGCCAGTAGTGCCGACTGGCCCGCCTACAATGAGCAGTTCTTC. Residues: CASSADWPAYNEQFF.

V is TRBV18 and J is TRBJ1-2; the D gene is possibly TRBD1 (5 bases). Per germline, CDR1 KGHSH and CDR2 LQKENI. V was trimmed by 0 bases and J by 4 bases, leaving 15 bases between them. The CDR3 has 16 residues. The DNA of the CDR3 is TGTGCCAGCTCACCACCGGTCTCAGGGTCCCTCTATGGCTACACCTTC. This sequence encodes CASSPPVSGSLYGYTF.

This chain links TRBV28 with TRBJ1-4, with a tentative D call TRBD1 (5 bases). CDR1 is MDHEN and CDR2 is SYDVKM in the germline V gene. The CDR3 runs to 15 residues. V was shortened by 4 bases and J by 8 bases, with 17 bases between the two germline ends. In DNA form, the CDR3 reads TGTGCCAGCAGTTCGGGGGACCTTAAAAGCGAAAAACTGTTTTTT. Translation: CASSSGDLKSEKLFF.

This chain joins TRBV7-2 and TRBJ2-1; 8 bases agree with TRBD2. This CDR3 spans 15 amino acids. Trimming took 2 bases from V and 7 from J; bases not matched to a gene: 7. Germline V gene lookup returns CDR1 SGHTA and CDR2 FQGNSA. The chain's CDR3 is CASSLSVRGGNEQFF. The CDR3 DNA reads TGTGCCAGCAGCTTATCAGTCCGGGGGGGGAATGAGCAGTTCTTC.

Of note for this clone: The junction and the germline gene differ at one end; a read error may be behind it. V gene TRBV7-7 combines with J gene TRBJ2-7; D is uncertain. Germline assignment: CDR1 SSHAT and CDR2 FNYEAQ (reference sequence). The CDR3 consists of 14 residues. The CDR3 reads CASSLSRSSYEQYF. The CDR3 region has the DNA TGTGCTAGCAGCTTATCGAGAAGCTCCTACGAGCAGTACTTC.

This clone was found a few times. The chain recombines TRBV2 with TRBJ2-1, with D perhaps matching TRBD2 (6 bases). Looked up from germline, CDR1 is SNHLY and CDR2 is FYNNEI. V was cut by 6 bases and J by 6 bases, with 6 bases left in between. This CDR3 has 11 residues. In DNA, the CDR3 is TGTGCCAGCAGCGGGGGCAATGAGCAGTTCTTC. The encoded protein is CASSGGNEQFF.

This rearrangement joins TRBV5-5 to TRBJ1-2; 9 positions match TRBD1. V lost 0 bases to trimming and J lost 5 bases; unmatched junction nucleotides: 2. The CDR3 spans 14 residues. Germline V gene data show CDR1 as SGHKS and CDR2 as YYEKEE (reference sequence). In DNA, the CDR3 is TGTGCCAGCAGCTTGGGGGGACAGGGTTATGGCTACACCTTC. Translation gives CASSLGGQGYGYTF.

V usage is TRBV7-3 and J usage is TRBJ2-3; perhaps TRBD1 as D (5 bases). Germline-derived CDR1 and CDR2 are SGHTA and FQGTGA. V lost 5 bases and J lost 0, with 9 bases in between. CDR3 size: 14 residues. This CDR3 reads CASSLDSSTDTQYF. For the CDR3, the DNA is TGTGCCAGCAGCCTTGACAGCAGCACAGATACGCAGTATTTT.

V usage is TRBV4-1 and J usage is TRBJ2-1; TRBD2 matches at 9 bases. This CDR3 is built from 16 residues. Unmatched junction bases numbered 8, after V lost 4 bases and J lost 4 bases. From germline, CDR1 is MGHRA and CDR2 YSYEKL. The CDR3 DNA sequence: TGCGCCAGCAGCCTCTTATCTAGCGGGGAGTACAATGAGCAGTTCTTC. Its translation: CASSLLSSGEYNEQFF.

The gene calls are TRBV7-6 and TRBJ2-2; a possible D gene is TRBD1 (6 bases). Germline-derived CDR1 and CDR2 are SGHVS and FNYEAQ. The ends were cut back, 4 bases at V and 5 bases at J, with 11 bases in the middle. The length of the CDR3 is 14 residues. The CDR3, as DNA: TGTGCCAGCAGCTCCCCAGGGGAAACCGGGGAGCTGTTTTTT. Amino acids: CASSSPGETGELFF.

The chain uses TRBV7-8 and TRBJ2-7; 12 bases map to TRBD2. J was trimmed by 2 bases and V by 1 base; bases with no gene match: 9. Germline values: CDR1 SGHVS, CDR2 FQNEAQ. This CDR3 is built from 18 residues. The CDR3 here is CASSLVGVWTSGTYEQYF. The CDR3 DNA reads as TGTGCCAGCAGCTTAGTTGGTGTGTGGACTAGCGGGACCTACGAGCAGTACTTC.

The chain recombines TRBV27 with TRBJ2-7, with D possibly being TRBD2 (5 bases). The germline V gene encodes CDR1 MNHEY and CDR2 SMNVEV (reference sequence). This CDR3 comprises 14 residues. V lost 3 bases and J 3 bases, leaving 12 bases between the germline ends. As DNA, the CDR3 is TGTGCCAGCAGTTTTAGAGAGGGAAGCTACGAGCAGTACTTC. Amino acids: CASSFREGSYEQYF.

The rearrangement uses TRBV5-1 and TRBJ2-1; D possibly corresponds to TRBD2 (6 bases). The CDR3 is made up of 13 amino acids. Trimming left V 2 bases short and J 4 bases short, with 7 bases between. Germline V lookup: CDR1 SGHRS, CDR2 YFSETQ. CDR3 nucleotides: TGCGCCAGCAGCTTAAGCGGGTACAATGAGCAGTTCTTC. Translation gives CASSLSGYNEQFF.

This sequence joins TRBV6-5 and TRBJ1-5, with no clear D. The CDR3 runs to 14 residues. Germline assignment: CDR1 MNHEY and CDR2 SVGAGI. Trimming pared 5 bases from V and 1 base from J, leaving 9 bases between. The CDR3 protein is CASSAFLSNQPQHF. The CDR3 DNA reads as TGTGCCAGCAGTGCGTTCCTCAGCAATCAGCCCCAGCATTTT.

The gene calls are TRBV7-8 and TRBJ2-7; 7 bases are shared with TRBD1. Germline CDR1 reads SGHVS; CDR2 reads FQNEAQ. V lost 1 base and J lost 3; bases outside the gene matches: 3. The CDR3 runs 14 residues. In DNA, the CDR3 is TGTGCCAGCAGCTTAGAGGGGACAGTCTACGAGCAGTACTTC. Encoded protein: CASSLEGTVYEQYF.

This clone turned up a few times. This rearrangement joins TRBV27 to TRBJ2-1, with 11 bases that match TRBD2. Germline-derived CDR1 and CDR2 are MNHEY and SMNVEV (reference sequence). CDR3 length: 14 residues. The trim removed 5 bases at V and 8 bases at J, leaving 5 bases unmatched. DNA for the CDR3: TGTGCCAGCAGTCTTAGCGGGAGGGCCCATGAGCAGTTCTTC. This gives the protein CASSLSGRAHEQFF.

DNA of the CDR3: TGTGCCAGCAGCTTAGTCCGGGGACTAGGGAACTACAATGAGCAGTTCTTC. Its protein is CASSLVRGLGNYNEQFF. The V gene is TRBV11-1, the J gene TRBJ2-1, with 8 nucleotides matching TRBD2. The length of the CDR3 is 17 residues. J was trimmed by 3 bases and V by 1 base; bases with no gene match: 8. From germline, CDR1 is SGHAT and CDR2 FQDESV (reference sequence).

This chain joins TRBV9 and TRBJ1-1; 7 bases agree with TRBD1. V gave up 4 bases and J gave up 1 base; unmatched junction bases: 7. CDR3 size: 15 residues. CDR1 is SGDLS, CDR2 YYNGEE, per germline. The CDR3 sequence: CASSPPGTANTEAFF. In nucleotides, the CDR3 is TGTGCCAGCAGCCCTCCCGGGACAGCGAACACTGAAGCTTTCTTT.

The chain uses TRBV6-1 and TRBJ2-3; 9 nucleotides agree with TRBD2. Germline CDR1 reads MNHNS; CDR2 reads SASEGT. The V and J ends lost 4 bases and 6 bases, in that order; junction bases with no gene match: 8. This CDR3 spans 15 amino acids. The CDR3 DNA is TGTGCCAGCAGTGGCGCTAGCGGGACGGTGGATACGCAGTATTTT. Translated, it gives CASSGASGTVDTQYF.